A single sample is the source of the 16 T cell receptor beta chains below, sequenced in a study of blood T cell repertoires in COVID-19. Profiling relied on immunoSEQ multiplex PCR, and the TCRdb table lists in-frame clones only, not all of them. The sample contains 150,000 or so clones, about three quarters of which appear only once. Sequencing was carried out using peripheral blood. Every receptor here comes from a woman aged 80 or over with active or convalescent COVID-19.

The chain carries TRBV7-8 and TRBJ2-5; the match to TRBD2 covers 11 bases. Germline trimming cut 5 bases from V and 5 bases from J; bases unmatched to any gene: 4. The CDR3 runs to 14 residues. The V gene's germline CDR1 is SGHVS and CDR2 FQNEAQ. CDR3: CASSTGLAVETQYF. CDR3 coding DNA: TGTGCCAGCAGCACGGGACTAGCGGTGGAGACCCAGTACTTC. Full variable domain (rest looked up from reference TRBV7-8 and TRBJ2-5): GAGVSQSPRYKVAKRGQDVALRCDPISGHVSLFWYQQALGQGPEFLTYFQNEAQLDKSGLPSDRFFAERPEGSVSTLKIQRTQQEDSAVYLCASSTGLAVETQYFGPGTRLLVL.

The CDR3 sequence: CASSEGPGSNTEAFF. The DNA of the CDR3 is TGTGCCAGCAGTGAAGGGCCAGGGTCGAACACTGAAGCTTTCTTT. The chain uses TRBV6-1 and TRBJ1-1, with a weak D call TRBD1 (5 bases). Trimming stripped 1 base from V and 1 base from J, with 10 bases between. In germline, CDR1 is MNHNS, CDR2 SASEGT. This CDR3 region has 15 residues.

The CDR3 sequence is CASSIVRQTINQPQHF. The CDR3 DNA sequence: TGTGCCAGTAGTATAGTCCGACAGACGATTAATCAGCCCCAGCATTTT. This chain links TRBV19 with TRBJ1-5; a weak D match, TRBD1 (5 bases). Germline CDR1 LNHDA, CDR2 SQIVND (reference sequence). V lost 1 base to trimming and J lost 4 bases, with 14 bases between them. This CDR3 comprises 16 residues.

This clone was counted only a few times. The rearrangement links TRBV6-6 to TRBJ1-5; 9 bases match TRBD1. Germline-derived CDR1 and CDR2 are MNHNY and SVGAGI (reference sequence). The CDR3 covers 17 residues. V lost 5 bases to trimming and J lost 4 bases; unmatched junction nucleotides: 12. The CDR3, as DNA: TGTGCCAGCAGTCACCGTACCGGGACAGGGAAAAATCAGCCCCAGCATTTT. Translated, it gives CASSHRTGTGKNQPQHF.

This clone was counted a few times. V gene TRBV19 combines with J gene TRBJ1-1; D gene uncertain. V dropped 3 bases and J dropped 1 base, with 6 bases sitting between them. The CDR3 spans 13 residues. The V gene's germline CDR1 is LNHDA and CDR2 SQIVND (reference sequence). The CDR3 spells CASSMAQNTEAFF. As DNA, the CDR3 is TGTGCCAGTAGTATGGCCCAGAACACTGAAGCTTTCTTT.

The rearrangement uses TRBV28 and TRBJ2-7; D may be TRBD2 (6 bases). In germline, CDR1 is MDHEN, CDR2 SYDVKM. The CDR3 loop spans 13 amino acids. V was trimmed by 6 bases and J by 3 bases, leaving 12 bases between them. CDR3 protein: CASRPLTSYEQYF. In nucleotides, the CDR3 is TGTGCCAGCAGACCCCTGACTAGCTACGAGCAGTACTTC.

The chain couples TRBV30 to TRBJ1-4; 12 bases are a match to TRBD1. The CDR3 runs to 15 residues. V was clipped by 6 bases and J by 1 base; unmatched bases: 3. CDR1 is GTSNPN and CDR2 is SVGIG in the germline V gene (reference sequence). The CDR3 DNA reads as TGTGCCTGTGGGACAGGGGGCATAACTAATGAAAAACTGTTTTTT. Its translation is CACGTGGITNEKLFF.

The rearrangement uses TRBV6-2 or TRBV6-3 and TRBJ1-1; tentatively, D is TRBD1 (6 bases). The CDR3 loop spans 17 amino acids. From germline, CDR1 is MNHEY and CDR2 SVGEGT. V lost 2 bases and J 0 bases, leaving 16 bases between the germline ends. The chain's CDR3 is CASSYPPRGGMNTEAFF. CDR3 nucleotide sequence: TGTGCCAGCAGTTACCCACCCAGGGGAGGGATGAACACTGAAGCTTTCTTT.

The chain recombines TRBV16 with TRBJ1-6; tentatively, D is TRBD1 (6 bases). CDR1 is KGHSY and CDR2 is FQNENV in the germline V gene. This CDR3 is built from 17 residues. Trimming removed 4 bases from V and 7 bases from J, with 20 bases in between. The CDR3: CASSPQGPGQTNSPLHF. In DNA, the CDR3 is TGTGCCAGCAGCCCTCAGGGCCCGGGACAAACAAATTCACCCCTCCACTTT.

This sequence joins TRBV10-3 and TRBJ1-4; possibly TRBD1 for D (5 bases). Between the trimmed V and J ends, which lost 10 bases and 2 bases, there was a span of 17 bases. CDR1 and CDR2 (germline): ENHRY, SYGVKD. This CDR3 is 15 amino acids long. The DNA for the CDR3 is TGTGCCACCAGCCCATCCCCAGGGACTAATGAAAAACTGTTTTTT. It translates to CATSPSPGTNEKLFF.

This sequence joins TRBV11-2 and TRBJ2-1; weak D call: TRBD1 (6 bases). V shed 3 bases and J shed 2 bases, with 17 bases lying between them. Germline V CDR1 and CDR2: SGHAT, FQNNGV. The CDR3 totals 17 residues. CDR3 protein: CASSFSLGAMAYNEQFF. In nucleotides, the CDR3 is TGTGCCAGCAGCTTCTCTCTGGGGGCGATGGCCTACAATGAGCAGTTCTTC.

This clone was observed a handful of times. The chain employs TRBV2 and TRBJ2-3; no clear D. Trimming shortened V by 8 bases and J by 6 bases, and 12 bases separated the two germline ends. This CDR3 comprises 12 residues. Germline-derived CDR1 and CDR2 are SNHLY and FYNNEI. CDR3 in amino acids: CASAPIRDTQYF. DNA for the CDR3: TGTGCCAGCGCCCCGATCAGGGATACGCAGTATTTT.

This chain uses TRBV2 with TRBJ1-2; tentative D call: TRBD1 (5 bases). Germline V gives CDR1 SNHLY, CDR2 FYNNEI. The CDR3 consists of 13 residues. V lost 9 bases, J lost 8 bases, and 19 bases lay in between. CDR3 loop: CASRDRGAGGYTF. The CDR3 DNA sequence: TGTGCCAGTCGGGACCGCGGAGCGGGGGGCTACACCTTC.

The J gene is TRBJ1-4, the V gene TRBV18; weak D call: TRBD1 (6 bases). Germline V CDR1 and CDR2: KGHSH, LQKENI. CDR3 size: 14 residues. V was trimmed by 2 bases and J by 6 bases, leaving 10 bases between them. The CDR3 coding sequence is TGTGCCAGCTCACCAAGGGGGTCCGATGAAAAACTGTTTTTT. Its translation: CASSPRGSDEKLFF. Combining the CDR3 with reference TRBV18 and TRBJ1-4 gives the whole variable domain NAGVMQNPRHLVRRRGQEARLRCSPMKGHSHVYWYRQLPEEGLKFMVYLQKENIIDESGMPKERFSAEFPKEGPSILRIQQVVRGDSAAYFCASSPRGSDEKLFFGSGTQLSVL.

V and J are TRBV3-1 (or the pseudogene TRBV3-2) and TRBJ1-6, with D perhaps TRBD1 (5 bases). The germline gives CDR1 LGHDT, CDR2 YNNKEL (reference sequence). The length of the CDR3 is 14 residues. The V end lost 6 bases, the J end lost 9 bases, and 15 bases lay between the germline ends. CDR3 region: CASRTPGSSSPLHF. DNA of the CDR3: TGTGCCAGCAGAACTCCAGGGTCCAGTTCACCCCTCCACTTT.

This clone showed up just once. V gene TRBV6-4 combines with J gene TRBJ2-7; no reliable D call. Deletions cut 10 bases from V and 0 bases from J, with 16 bases between. CDR3 length: 14 amino acids. The germline V gene has CDR1 MRHNA and CDR2 SNTAGT. The DNA for the CDR3 is TGTGCCACCTCCCTTGGCAGGAACTCCTACGAGCAGTACTTC. Residues: CATSLGRNSYEQYF.